This paragraph covers one T cell receptor (beta chain) sequence. Profiled with immunoSEQ multiplex PCR; TCRdb holds only in-frame clones, not every one. The sample consists of around 13,000 clones, around 88% of them appearing once. The CDR3 is 15 residues long. Trimming cost V 4 bases and J 7 bases, with 16 bases left between them. Germline-derived CDR1 and CDR2 are MRHNA and SNTAGT. The data originate from a study of blood T cell repertoires in COVID-19. This receptor was identified in an elderly man with acute or convalescent COVID-19. Material: peripheral blood. J is TRBJ1-4 and V is TRBV6-4; D call uncertain. The CDR3 is CASSAEGALGEKLFF. The CDR3, as DNA: TGTGCCAGCAGTGCGGAAGGAGCATTGGGTGAAAAACTGTTTTTT.